This entry lists 24 T cell receptor beta chains sequenced from one sample in a study of cytomegalovirus exposure and HLA in healthy donors. Clones were sequenced by immunoSEQ multiplex PCR, and TCRdb holds only the in-frame ones, with some missing. The sample has some 75,000 clones; 95% to 96% are singletons. The sequencing input was PBMCs. These TCRs come from a woman under 30 in good health and CMV-seronegative.

The chain has TRBV6-5 and TRBJ2-7; TRBD2 might be the D (6 bases). Germline V gives CDR1 MNHEY, CDR2 SVGAGI. This CDR3 comprises 15 residues. V was cut by 6 bases and J by 0 bases, with 15 bases left in between. CDR3 DNA sequence: TGTGCCAGCAGCCGGGACTTTCGAAGCTCCTACGAGCAGTACTTC. Translating it yields CASSRDFRSSYEQYF.

The genes are TRBV6-5 and TRBJ2-2; D might be TRBD2 (6 bases). V was pared by 2 bases and J by 6 bases, with 13 bases between. CDR3 length: 15 amino acids. Germline V gene lookup returns CDR1 MNHEY and CDR2 SVGAGI. The CDR3 region is CASSYGGREAGELFF. CDR3 nucleotide sequence: TGTGCCAGCAGTTACGGCGGCAGGGAGGCCGGGGAGCTGTTTTTT.

The chain recombines TRBV6-1 with TRBJ2-1, with 7 bases lining up with TRBD2. Germline V gene data show CDR1 as MNHNS and CDR2 as SASEGT. The CDR3 has 18 residues. Unmatched junction bases numbered 11, after V lost 1 base and J lost 2 bases. CDR3 DNA sequence: TGTGCCAGCAGTGAAGAGCGCCGGACAAGCGGGGCCTACAATGAGCAGTTCTTC. Translating gives CASSEERRTSGAYNEQFF.

The V call is TRBV9, the J call TRBJ1-4; possible D gene TRBD1, 6 bases. The CDR3 covers 17 residues. Germline V gene lookup returns CDR1 SGDLS and CDR2 YYNGEE. The V end was cut by 3 bases, the J end by 8 bases, with 23 bases between. This CDR3 is CASSATWGTGIEEKLFF. CDR3 coding DNA: TGTGCCAGCAGCGCGACCTGGGGAACAGGGATAGAGGAAAAACTGTTTTTT.

V usage is TRBV5-1 and J usage is TRBJ2-3; 7 bases line up with TRBD2. The CDR3 contains 15 residues. The germline V gene encodes CDR1 SGHRS and CDR2 YFSETQ. J was trimmed by 5 bases and V by 1 base; bases with no gene match: 7. CDR3 sequence: CASSLMAGEGDTQYF. In DNA form, the CDR3 reads TGCGCCAGCAGCTTGATGGCGGGAGAAGGAGATACGCAGTATTTT.

In its sample, this clone was seen once. This chain connects TRBV6-5 to TRBJ2-1; D is unresolved. The CDR3 is 13 amino acids. Germline assignment: CDR1 MNHEY and CDR2 SVGAGI. Deletions cut 6 bases from V and 12 bases from J, with 18 bases between. CDR3 loop: CASRRQVGTGQFF. The CDR3 DNA reads as TGTGCCAGCAGAAGACAAGTCGGAACCGGGCAGTTCTTC.

DNA for the CDR3: TGTGCCAGCAGTCGGGACAGCCCAGTGGACACTGAAGCTTTCTTT. Residues: CASSRDSPVDTEAFF. This sequence joins TRBV2 and TRBJ1-1; 7 nucleotides agree with TRBD1. Trimming cost V 5 bases and J 3 bases; bases outside gene matches: 9. This CDR3 spans 15 amino acids. The germline V gene encodes CDR1 SNHLY and CDR2 FYNNEI.

The chain recombines TRBV4-1 with TRBJ1-1; tentatively, D is TRBD1 (5 bases). This CDR3 is built from 15 residues. Trimming cost V 4 bases and J 1 base, with 13 bases left between them. CDR1 MGHRA and CDR2 YSYEKL come from the germline V gene. Written as DNA, the CDR3 is TGCGCCAGCAGCCGATCATACACAGGGAACACTGAAGCTTTCTTT. It encodes CASSRSYTGNTEAFF.

This clone appeared a single time. The CDR3 reads CASRTGTSATDTQYF. In DNA form, the CDR3 reads TGCGCCAGCAGAACCGGGACTAGCGCAACAGATACGCAGTATTTT. The chain is built from TRBV10-1 and TRBJ2-3, with TRBD2 matching over 10 bases. Germline lookup yields CDR1 WNHNN and CDR2 SYGVQD (reference sequence). This CDR3 has 15 residues. Unmatched junction bases numbered 6, after V lost 6 bases and J lost 3 bases.

Written as DNA, the CDR3 is TGCGCCAGCAGCTTTATGGCGGGAGCAGATACGCAGTATTTT. Translating gives CASSFMAGADTQYF. The V and J genes are TRBV5-1 and TRBJ2-3; the match to TRBD2 covers 7 bases. The germline CDR1 and CDR2 sequences are SGHRS and YFSETQ. With 2 bases clipped from V and 4 bases from J, the junction kept 4 bases outside the gene matches. The CDR3 loop spans 14 amino acids.

This chain joins TRBV19 and TRBJ1-1; maybe TRBD1 (5 bases). V was trimmed by 5 bases and J by 1 base, leaving 8 bases between them. In germline, CDR1 is LNHDA, CDR2 SQIVND (reference sequence). The CDR3 is 13 residues long. For the CDR3, the DNA is TGTGCCAGTAGTCTACAGGAGAACACTGAAGCTTTCTTT. This translates into CASSLQENTEAFF.

The chain recombines TRBV5-4 with TRBJ1-2; TRBD1 is a possible D gene (6 bases). The CDR3 has 16 amino acids. V lost 4 bases and J lost 3, with 19 bases in between. Per germline, CDR1 SGHNT and CDR2 YYREEE (reference sequence). The CDR3 coding sequence is TGTGCCAGCAGCCTCGGAGGGGGGGCTTTTGACTATGGCTACACCTTC. Protein: CASSLGGGAFDYGYTF.

The V call is TRBV7-2, the J call TRBJ2-3; perhaps TRBD2 as D (5 bases). Trimming shortened V by 5 bases and J by 6 bases, and 21 bases separated the two germline ends. This CDR3 is 16 amino acids long. The V gene's germline CDR1 is SGHTA and CDR2 FQGNSA. The CDR3 is CASSLSGPSRLDTQYF. The CDR3 region has the DNA TGTGCCAGCAGCCTAAGCGGACCCTCCAGGTTGGATACGCAGTATTTT.

The gene calls are TRBV6-6 and TRBJ1-5; a weak D match, TRBD1 (6 bases). The CDR3 covers 14 residues. CDR1 and CDR2 from the germline V gene are MNHNY and SVGAGI (reference sequence). Trimming left V 10 bases short and J 5 bases short, with 18 bases between. CDR3 nucleotide sequence: TGTGCCACCACCCGGGGGGCTAATGATCAGCCCCAGCATTTT. This codes for CATTRGANDQPQHF.

This chain joins TRBV7-9 and TRBJ1-1, with 8 bases lining up with TRBD1. Trimming at V came to 7 bases and at J to 1 base, leaving 20 bases not matched to a gene. This CDR3 region has 19 residues. Germline CDR1 SEHNR, CDR2 FQNEAQ (reference sequence). The CDR3 here is CASIWGSVRGPKRNTEAFF. DNA of the CDR3: TGTGCCAGCATCTGGGGTTCAGTCAGGGGGCCCAAGCGGAACACTGAAGCTTTCTTT.

The rearrangement joins TRBV10-2 to TRBJ2-7; 13 nucleotides line up with TRBD2. The CDR3 contains 15 residues. Germline CDR1 is WSHSY and CDR2 is SAAADI. V gave up 7 bases and J gave up 0 bases; unmatched junction bases: 3. CDR3 in amino acids: CASTGTSGDSYEQYF. CDR3 DNA: TGCGCCAGCACAGGGACTAGCGGGGACTCCTACGAGCAGTACTTC.

V gene TRBV12-5 combines with J gene TRBJ2-7; 9 nucleotides agree with TRBD2. The CDR3 loop spans 17 amino acids. Per the germline V gene, CDR1 is LGHNT and CDR2 is FRNRAP. Losses at the gene ends were 0 bases for V and 4 bases for J; bases not matched to a gene: 10. The CDR3 DNA reads as TGTGCTAGTGGTTTGGTACAGGCGGGACTAGCTAGTTACGAGCAGTACTTC. It encodes CASGLVQAGLASYEQYF.

V and J are TRBV11-2 and TRBJ2-7; D perhaps matches TRBD2 (6 bases). The CDR3 consists of 19 residues. V was cut by 6 bases and J by 3 bases, with 30 bases left in between. The germline V gene encodes CDR1 SGHAT and CDR2 FQNNGV. CDR3 loop: CASSHQFSKDGTLIYEQYF. The CDR3 region has the DNA TGTGCCAGCAGTCATCAATTTTCCAAAGACGGGACTCTCATCTACGAGCAGTACTTC.

The V and J genes are TRBV5-1 and TRBJ2-7, with 10 nucleotides matching TRBD2. With the DNA end fitting TRBJ2-1 better, the J assignment may be wrong. This CDR3 is built from 15 residues. Germline-derived CDR1 and CDR2 are SGHRS and YFSETQ. In DNA form, the CDR3 reads TGCGCCAGCAGCTTAGCGGGAGGGACCGGCAATGAGCAGTTCTTC. It translates to CASSLAGGTGNEQFF.

V and J are TRBV4-1 and TRBJ2-5; D perhaps matches TRBD2 (5 bases). The V end was cut by 1 base, the J end by 0 bases, with 12 bases between. The CDR3 is made up of 16 amino acids. Germline assignment: CDR1 MGHRA and CDR2 YSYEKL. CDR3 residues: CASSQASGSYQETQYF. CDR3 sequence (DNA): TGCGCCAGCAGCCAAGCGAGCGGCAGTTACCAAGAGACCCAGTACTTC.

This clone was seen only once. The chain has TRBV4-1 and TRBJ1-3, with 11 nucleotides matching TRBD1. The length of the CDR3 is 16 residues. J lost 7 bases, V lost 4 bases, and 9 bases had no gene match. CDR1 and CDR2 from the germline V gene are MGHRA and YSYEKL. CDR3 coding DNA: TGCGCCAGCAGCCGCCGGACAGGGGGCGATAGCAACACCATATATTTT. Its translation is CASSRRTGGDSNTIYF.

The rearrangement joins TRBV6-5 to TRBJ2-1; D is undetermined. The CDR3 length is 14 residues. Germline V lookup: CDR1 MNHEY, CDR2 SVGAGI. V was clipped by 0 bases and J by 3 bases, with 6 bases between them. The CDR3 DNA reads TGTGCCAGCAGTTACTCATCAGGCTACAATGAGCAGTTCTTC. Its protein product is CASSYSSGYNEQFF.

The chain combines TRBV9 with TRBJ2-1; 11 bases are shared with TRBD2. CDR1 and CDR2 (germline): SGDLS, YYNGEE. This CDR3 comprises 19 residues. V shed 1 base, J shed 2 bases, and the junction held 11 bases outside the gene matches. This CDR3 is CASSVSSRGTSGAYNEQFF. DNA of the CDR3: TGTGCCAGCAGCGTAAGTAGTAGGGGGACTAGCGGAGCCTACAATGAGCAGTTCTTC. The variable domain in full, with the rest retrieved from reference TRBV9 and TRBJ2-1, is DSGVTQTPKHLITATGQRVTLRCSPRSGDLSVYWYQQSLDQGLQFLIQYYNGEERAKGNILERFSAQQFPDLHSELNLSSLELGDSALYFCASSVSSRGTSGAYNEQFFGPGTRLTVL.

This clone came up a few times. The V and J genes are TRBV7-2 and TRBJ1-1, with D possibly matching TRBD1 (5 bases). V lost 6 bases and J 2 bases, leaving 16 bases between the germline ends. In germline, CDR1 is SGHTA, CDR2 FQGNSA. The CDR3 totals 15 residues. CDR3: CASRRADSLNTEAFF. CDR3 in DNA: TGTGCCAGCAGGCGTGCCGACAGTCTAAACACTGAAGCTTTCTTT. The full variable domain, completed using reference TRBV7-2 and TRBJ1-1, is GAGVSQSPSNKVTEKGKDVELRCDPISGHTALYWYRQSLGQGLEFLIYFQGNSAPDKSGLPSDRFSAERTGGSVSTLTIQRTQQEDSAVYLCASRRADSLNTEAFFGQGTRLTVV.